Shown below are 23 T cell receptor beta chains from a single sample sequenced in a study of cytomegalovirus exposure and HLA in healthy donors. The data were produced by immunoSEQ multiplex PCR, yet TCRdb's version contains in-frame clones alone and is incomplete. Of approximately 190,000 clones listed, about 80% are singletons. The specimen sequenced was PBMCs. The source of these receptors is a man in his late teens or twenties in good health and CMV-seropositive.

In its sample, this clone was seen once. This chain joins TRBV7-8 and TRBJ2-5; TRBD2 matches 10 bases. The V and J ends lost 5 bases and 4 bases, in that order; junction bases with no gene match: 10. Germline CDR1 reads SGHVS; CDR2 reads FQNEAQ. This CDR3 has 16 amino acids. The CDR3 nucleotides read TGTGCCAGCAGCCTACCCGGGGTAGCGGGGGGAGAGACCCAGTACTTC. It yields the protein CASSLPGVAGGETQYF. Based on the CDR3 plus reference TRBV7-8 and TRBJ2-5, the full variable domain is GAGVSQSPRYKVAKRGQDVALRCDPISGHVSLFWYQQALGQGPEFLTYFQNEAQLDKSGLPSDRFFAERPEGSVSTLKIQRTQQEDSAVYLCASSLPGVAGGETQYFGPGTRLLVL.

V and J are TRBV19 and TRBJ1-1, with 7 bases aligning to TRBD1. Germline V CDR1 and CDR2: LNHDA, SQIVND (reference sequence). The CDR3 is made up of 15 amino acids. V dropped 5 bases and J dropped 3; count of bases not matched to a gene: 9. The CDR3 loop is CASSQKQGLYTEAFF. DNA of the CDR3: TGTGCCAGTAGTCAGAAACAGGGGCTATACACTGAAGCTTTCTTT. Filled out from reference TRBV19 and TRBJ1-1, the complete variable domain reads DGGITQSPKYLFRKEGQNVTLSCEQNLNHDAMYWYRQDPGQGLRLIYYSQIVNDFQKGDIAEGYSVSREKKESFPLTVTSAQKNPTAFYLCASSQKQGLYTEAFFGQGTRLTVV.

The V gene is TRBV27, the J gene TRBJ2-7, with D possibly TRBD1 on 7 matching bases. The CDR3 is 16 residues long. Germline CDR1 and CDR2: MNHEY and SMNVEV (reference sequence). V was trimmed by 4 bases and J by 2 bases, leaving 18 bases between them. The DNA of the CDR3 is TGTGCCAGCAGTTCCCCCAACCAGGGGGGCGCCTACGAGCAGTACTTC. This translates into CASSSPNQGGAYEQYF.

CDR3 nucleotides: TGTGCCAGTAGTACCCTCGGACAGCCCTACGAGCAGTACTTC. This gives the protein CASSTLGQPYEQYF. The rearrangement joins TRBV19 to TRBJ2-7; the D gene is possibly TRBD1 (6 bases). With 4 bases removed from V and 2 bases from J, the gap between germline ends came to 12 bases. The CDR3 runs to 14 residues. The germline gives CDR1 LNHDA, CDR2 SQIVND (reference sequence).

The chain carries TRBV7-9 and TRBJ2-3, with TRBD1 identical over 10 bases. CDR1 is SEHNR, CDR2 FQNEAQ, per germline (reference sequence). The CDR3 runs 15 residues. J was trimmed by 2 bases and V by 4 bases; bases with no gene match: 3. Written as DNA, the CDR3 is TGTGCCAGCAGCTGGGGGACAGGGGACACAGATACGCAGTATTTT. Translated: CASSWGTGDTDTQYF. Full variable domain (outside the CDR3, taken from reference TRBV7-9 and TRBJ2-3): DTGVSQNPRHKITKRGQNVTFRCDPISEHNRLYWYRQTLGQGPEFLTYFQNEAQLEKSRLLSDRFSAERPKGSFSTLEIQRTEQGDSAMYLCASSWGTGDTDTQYFGPGTRLTVL.

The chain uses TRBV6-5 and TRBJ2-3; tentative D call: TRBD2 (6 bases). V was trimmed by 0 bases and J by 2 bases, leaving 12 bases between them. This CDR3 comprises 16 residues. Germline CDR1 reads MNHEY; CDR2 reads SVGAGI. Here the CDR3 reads CASSYSSAGLTDTQYF. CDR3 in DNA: TGTGCCAGCAGTTACTCGTCGGCGGGACTCACAGATACGCAGTATTTT.

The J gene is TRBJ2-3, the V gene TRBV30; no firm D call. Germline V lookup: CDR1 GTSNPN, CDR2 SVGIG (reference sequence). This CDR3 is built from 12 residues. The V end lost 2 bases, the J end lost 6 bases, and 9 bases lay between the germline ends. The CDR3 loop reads CAWSHTGDTQYF. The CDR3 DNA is TGTGCCTGGAGTCACACCGGGGATACGCAGTATTTT.

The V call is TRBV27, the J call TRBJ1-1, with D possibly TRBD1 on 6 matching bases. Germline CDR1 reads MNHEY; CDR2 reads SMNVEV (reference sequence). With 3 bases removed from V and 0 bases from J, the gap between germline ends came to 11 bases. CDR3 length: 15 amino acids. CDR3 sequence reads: CASSFYHRVNTEAFF. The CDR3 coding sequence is TGTGCCAGCAGTTTTTATCACAGGGTGAACACTGAAGCTTTCTTT.

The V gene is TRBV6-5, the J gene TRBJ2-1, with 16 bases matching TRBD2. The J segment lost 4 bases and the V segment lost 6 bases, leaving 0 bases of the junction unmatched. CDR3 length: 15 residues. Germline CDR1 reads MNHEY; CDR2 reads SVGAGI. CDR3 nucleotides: TGTGCCAGCAGGGGACTAGCGGGAGGGTACAATGAGCAGTTCTTC. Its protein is CASRGLAGGYNEQFF.

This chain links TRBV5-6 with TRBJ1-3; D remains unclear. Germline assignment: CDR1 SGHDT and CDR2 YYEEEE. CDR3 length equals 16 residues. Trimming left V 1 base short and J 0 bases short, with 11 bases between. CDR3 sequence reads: CASSLSESYSGNTIYF. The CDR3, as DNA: TGTGCCAGCAGCTTGAGCGAAAGCTACTCTGGAAACACCATATATTTT.

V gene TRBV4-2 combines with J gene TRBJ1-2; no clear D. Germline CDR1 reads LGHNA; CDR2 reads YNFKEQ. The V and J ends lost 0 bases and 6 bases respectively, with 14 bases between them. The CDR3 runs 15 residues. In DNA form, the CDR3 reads TGTGCCAGCAGCCAAGATCATACATTTATGGATGGCTACACCTTC. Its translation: CASSQDHTFMDGYTF.

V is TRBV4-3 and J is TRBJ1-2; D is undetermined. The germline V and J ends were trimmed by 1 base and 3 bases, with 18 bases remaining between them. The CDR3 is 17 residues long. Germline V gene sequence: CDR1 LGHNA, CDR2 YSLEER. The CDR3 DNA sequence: TGCGCCAGCAGCCAAGTGAGGGATGCGCGCGAGGACTATGGCTACACCTTC. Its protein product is CASSQVRDAREDYGYTF.

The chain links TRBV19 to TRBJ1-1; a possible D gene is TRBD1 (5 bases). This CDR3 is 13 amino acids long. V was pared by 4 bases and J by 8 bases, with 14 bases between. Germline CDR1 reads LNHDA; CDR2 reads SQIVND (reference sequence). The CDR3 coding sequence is TGTGCCAGTAGTAGCAGGGAGGGTAGGGAAGCTTTCTTT. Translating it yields CASSSREGREAFF. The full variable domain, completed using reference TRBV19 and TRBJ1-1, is DGGITQSPKYLFRKEGQNVTLSCEQNLNHDAMYWYRQDPGQGLRLIYYSQIVNDFQKGDIAEGYSVSREKKESFPLTVTSAQKNPTAFYLCASSSREGREAFFGQGTRLTVV.

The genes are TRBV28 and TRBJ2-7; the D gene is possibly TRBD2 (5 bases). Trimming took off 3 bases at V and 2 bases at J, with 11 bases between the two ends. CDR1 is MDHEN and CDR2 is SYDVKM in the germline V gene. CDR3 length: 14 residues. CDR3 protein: CASSFRDIPYEQYF. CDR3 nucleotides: TGTGCCAGCAGTTTTCGGGATATTCCCTACGAGCAGTACTTC.

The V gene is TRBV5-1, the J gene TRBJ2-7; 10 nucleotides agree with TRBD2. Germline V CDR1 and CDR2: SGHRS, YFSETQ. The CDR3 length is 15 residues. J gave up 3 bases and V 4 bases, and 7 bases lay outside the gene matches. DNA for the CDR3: TGCGCCAGCAGCCCTAGCGGGAGAAAGGGCTACGAGCAGTACTTC. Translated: CASSPSGRKGYEQYF.

The CDR3 DNA sequence: TGTGCCAGTAGTATAGGGCTAGCGGGTCCTCGGTTCTTC. This translates into CASSIGLAGPRFF. The chain is built from TRBV19 and TRBJ2-1; 8 bases map to TRBD2. Germline V CDR1 and CDR2: LNHDA, SQIVND (reference sequence). The CDR3 contains 13 residues. V dropped 1 base and J dropped 15; count of bases not matched to a gene: 8.

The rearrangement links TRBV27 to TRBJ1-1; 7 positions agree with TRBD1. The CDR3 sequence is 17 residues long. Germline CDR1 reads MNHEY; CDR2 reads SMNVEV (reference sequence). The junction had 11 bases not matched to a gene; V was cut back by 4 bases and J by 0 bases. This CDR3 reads CASSYSRDSYMNTEAFF. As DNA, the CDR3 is TGTGCCAGCAGTTACTCGCGGGACAGCTACATGAACACTGAAGCTTTCTTT.

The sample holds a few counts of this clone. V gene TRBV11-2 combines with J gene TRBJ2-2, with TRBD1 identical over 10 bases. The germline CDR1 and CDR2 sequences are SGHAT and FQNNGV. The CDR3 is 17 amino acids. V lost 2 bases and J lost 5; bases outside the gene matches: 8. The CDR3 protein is CASSLTGQGPRTGELFF. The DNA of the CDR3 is TGTGCCAGCAGCTTAACGGGACAGGGGCCTCGGACCGGGGAGCTGTTTTTT.

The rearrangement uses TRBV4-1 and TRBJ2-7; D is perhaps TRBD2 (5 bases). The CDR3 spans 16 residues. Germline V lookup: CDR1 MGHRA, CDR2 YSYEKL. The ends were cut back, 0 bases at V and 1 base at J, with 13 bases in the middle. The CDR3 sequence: CASSQEGLASSYEQYF. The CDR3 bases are TGCGCCAGCAGCCAAGAAGGGCTAGCATCATCCTACGAGCAGTACTTC.

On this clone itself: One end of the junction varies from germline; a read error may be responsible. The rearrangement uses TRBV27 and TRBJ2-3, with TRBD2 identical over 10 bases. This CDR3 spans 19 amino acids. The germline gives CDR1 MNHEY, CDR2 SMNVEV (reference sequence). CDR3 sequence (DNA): TGTGCCAGCAGGTTATTACCCTTAACTAGCGGGACTGCAACAGATACGCAGTATTTT. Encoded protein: CASRLLPLTSGTATDTQYF.

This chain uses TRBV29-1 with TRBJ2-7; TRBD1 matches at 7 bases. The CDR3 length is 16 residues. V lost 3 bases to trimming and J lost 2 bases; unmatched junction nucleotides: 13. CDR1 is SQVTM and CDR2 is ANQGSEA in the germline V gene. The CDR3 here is CSVELQGQSHTYEQYF. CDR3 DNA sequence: TGCAGCGTTGAGCTTCAGGGACAGTCACATACCTACGAGCAGTACTTC.

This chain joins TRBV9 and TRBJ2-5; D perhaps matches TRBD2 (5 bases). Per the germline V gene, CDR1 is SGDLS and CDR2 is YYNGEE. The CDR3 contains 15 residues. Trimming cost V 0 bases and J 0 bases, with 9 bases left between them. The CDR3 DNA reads TGTGCCAGCAGCGTAGAAGCGGACCACCAAGAGACCCAGTACTTC. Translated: CASSVEADHQETQYF.

CDR3 loop: CSPTPDTQYF. The CDR3 DNA sequence: TGCAGTCCTACCCCGGATACGCAGTATTTT. The chain joins TRBV20-1 to TRBJ2-3; no definite D call. Germline assignment: CDR1 DFQATT and CDR2 SNEGSKA (reference sequence). This CDR3 is 10 amino acids long. V lost 8 bases and J 6 bases, leaving 9 bases between the germline ends.